These T cell receptor beta chains were read from a single sample in a study of blood T cell repertoires in COVID-19. The assay was immunoSEQ multiplex PCR, and TCRdb's table has in-frame clones only and misses some. The sample shows 100,000 or so clones, 85% to 95% of them seen only once. The specimen was peripheral blood. The receptors come from a woman between 55 and 75 years old with active COVID-19. The CDR3 runs from the conserved cysteine through the conserved F or W. The order of the fields is clone size, J gene, D gene, V gene, CDR3 protein, CDR3 DNA. A D gene is named only where the DNA matches it firmly. Clone size is given for some rows only: seen once, a few or many times, or a class if the clone is expanded.

-,TRBJ2-1,TRBD2,TRBV19,CASSPRVSGSYNEQFF,TGTGCCAGTAGCCCACGGGTTAGCGGGTCCTACAATGAGCAGTTCTTC
-,TRBJ1-1,TRBD1,TRBV19,CASTPQGAVAEAFF,TGTGCCAGTACCCCACAGGGGGCCGTCGCTGAAGCTTTCTTT
-,TRBJ2-1,TRBD2,TRBV5-1,CASSLAVGGAGGMDEQFF,TGCGCCAGCAGCTTGGCCGTGGGAGGGGCGGGGGGCATGGATGAGCAGTTCTTC
-,TRBJ2-1,-,TRBV28,CASSFRGFNEQFF,TGTGCCAGCAGTTTTCGGGGGTTCAATGAGCAGTTCTTC
-,TRBJ2-7,TRBD2,TRBV4-2,CASSQDRPGLAGYEQYF,TGTGCCAGCAGCCAAGATCGGCCAGGACTAGCGGGGTACGAGCAGTACTTC
-,TRBJ2-7,-,TRBV19,CASSISSYNSYEQYF,TGTGCCAGTAGTATTAGCTCGTACAACTCCTACGAGCAGTACTTC
-,TRBJ2-1,-,TRBV5-1,CASSLEVAANEQFF,TGCGCCAGCAGCTTGGAGGTAGCGGCCAATGAGCAGTTCTTC
-,TRBJ2-7,-,TRBV28,CASSSEWYEQYF,TGTGCCAGCAGTTCGGAGTGGTACGAGCAGTACTTC
once,TRBJ2-3,-,TRBV24-1,CATSNYRVADTQYF,TGTGCCACCAGTAATTACAGGGTAGCAGATACGCAGTATTTT
-,TRBJ1-5,TRBD1,TRBV10-3,CAISPTGADQPQHF,TGTGCCATCAGTCCGACAGGGGCGGATCAGCCCCAGCATTTT
-,TRBJ2-1,-,TRBV3-1/TRBV3-2,CASSLAYNEQFF,TGTGCCAGCAGCCTAGCGTACAATGAGCAGTTCTTC
-,TRBJ1-5,-,TRBV19,CASSPDQGGDYFRNQPQHF,TGTGCCAGTAGCCCAGACCAGGGTGGCGATTATTTTCGCAATCAGCCCCAGCATTTT
-,TRBJ2-7,TRBD2,TRBV27,CASSPPGLPPFEQYF,TGTGCCAGCAGTCCCCCGGGACTACCTCCTTTCGAGCAGTACTTC
-,TRBJ2-5,-,TRBV5-1,CASSQDSPLETQYF,TGCGCCAGCAGCCAGGACAGCCCATTGGAGACCCAGTACTTC
-,TRBJ2-5,TRBD2,TRBV11-2,CASSPDGGSGETQYF,TGTGCCAGCAGCCCCGACGGGGGGAGCGGAGAGACCCAGTACTTC
-,TRBJ1-1,TRBD1,TRBV6-5,CASSYLGQVGTEAFF,TGTGCCAGCAGTTACCTAGGACAGGTTGGCACTGAAGCTTTCTTT
-,TRBJ1-5,-,TRBV7-6,CASSLDSHSNQPQHF,TGTGCCAGCAGCTTAGACAGCCATAGCAATCAGCCCCAGCATTTT
-,TRBJ2-3,TRBD2,TRBV28,CASSARSLQRGYHTQYF,TGTGCCAGCAGTGCACGATCTCTCCAGCGGGGTTATCATACGCAGTATTTT
once,TRBJ1-2,TRBD1,TRBV4-3,CASSQVGTGLGGYTF,TGCGCCAGCAGCCAAGTAGGGACAGGGTTGGGGGGCTACACCTTC
-,TRBJ2-2,-,TRBV30,CAWRVRSANTGELFF,TGTGCCTGGAGGGTCAGAAGTGCAAACACCGGGGAGCTGTTTTTT
-,TRBJ2-1,-,TRBV3-1/TRBV3-2,CASSQVTGEQFF,TGTGCCAGCAGCCAAGTAACAGGAGAGCAGTTCTTC
-,TRBJ2-1,-,TRBV29-1,CSVEEAGHVF,TGCAGCGTTGAAGAGGCAGGGCATGTCTTC
-,TRBJ2-1,TRBD2,TRBV7-3,CASSSQGLAGPNEQFF,TGTGCCAGCAGCAGCCAGGGACTAGCGGGACCGAATGAGCAGTTCTTC
-,TRBJ1-4,TRBD1,TRBV5-1,CASSLGQGGEKLFF,TGCGCCAGCAGCTTGGGCCAGGGGGGTGAAAAACTGTTTTTT
-,TRBJ2-1,-,TRBV28,CASRGPYNEQFF,TGTGCCAGCAGGGGGCCCTACAATGAGCAGTTCTTC
-,TRBJ2-7,TRBD1,TRBV2,CASSLDRELLEQYF,TGTGCCAGCAGTTTGGACAGGGAACTCCTCGAGCAGTACTTC
once,TRBJ2-3,TRBD2,TRBV7-8,CASSLAGLAGRLDTQYF,TGTGCCAGCAGCTTAGCCGGACTAGCGGGGAGGCTGGATACGCAGTATTTT
-,TRBJ2-1,TRBD2,TRBV9,CASSVAASGGWNEQFF,TGTGCCAGCAGCGTAGCCGCGAGCGGGGGTTGGAATGAGCAGTTCTTC
-,TRBJ2-6,-,TRBV5-6,CASSRRAGANVLTF,TGTGCCAGCAGCCGAAGAGCTGGGGCCAACGTCCTGACTTTC
-,TRBJ1-4,-,TRBV18,CASSPGQFNEKLFF,TGTGCCAGCTCACCCGGACAGTTTAATGAAAAACTGTTTTTT
-,TRBJ2-2,TRBD1,TRBV7-9,CASSHGTDTGELFF,TGTGCCAGCAGCCATGGGACAGACACCGGGGAGCTGTTTTTT
-,TRBJ1-2,TRBD1,TRBV11-3,CASSLTTGARDGYTF,TGTGCCAGCAGCTTAACAACAGGGGCTAGGGATGGCTACACCTTC
-,TRBJ1-5,-,TRBV28,CASSFLPGPQHF,TGTGCCAGCAGTTTCCTGCCGGGACCCCAGCATTTT
once,TRBJ1-1,-,TRBV12-1,CASSHKIPTQGYLNTEAFF,TGTGCCAGCAGCCACAAAATACCCACACAGGGGTACCTGAACACTGAAGCTTTCTTT
-,TRBJ1-6,-,TRBV28,CASNQGGSSYNSPLHF,TGTGCCAGCAACCAAGGAGGCAGCTCCTATAATTCACCCCTCCACTTT
once,TRBJ1-1,TRBD1,TRBV5-1,CASSLAQGAGTEAFF,TGCGCCAGCAGCTTGGCCCAGGGGGCAGGGACTGAAGCTTTCTTT
once,TRBJ1-5,TRBD1,TRBV15,CATSADRARSNQPQHF,TGTGCCACCAGCGCGGACAGGGCTCGTAGCAATCAGCCCCAGCATTTT
-,TRBJ1-2,-,TRBV6-6,CASNTGIPYGYTF,TGTGCCAGCAACACAGGCATACCCTATGGCTACACCTTC
-,TRBJ2-1,-,TRBV5-1,CASSFLGLNYNEQFF,TGCGCCAGCAGCTTTCTCGGACTCAATTACAATGAGCAGTTCTTC
-,TRBJ2-3,-,TRBV7-2,CASSLTRDSTDTQYF,TGTGCCAGCAGCTTAACCCGGGACTCCACAGATACGCAGTATTTT
few,TRBJ1-5,-,TRBV2,CASRARVTGNQPQHF,TGTGCCAGCAGGGCCAGGGTGACAGGCAATCAGCCCCAGCATTTT
-,TRBJ2-2,-,TRBV30,CAWSTGQGTTGELFF,TGTGCCTGGAGCACGGGGCAGGGGACCACCGGGGAGCTGTTTTTT
-,TRBJ1-2,-,TRBV7-9,CASSPQPDRPYGYTF,TGTGCCAGCAGCCCGCAACCTGACAGGCCCTATGGCTACACCTTC
-,TRBJ1-4,-,TRBV12-3/TRBV12-4,CASSPDGHRLFF,TGTGCCAGCAGTCCGGACGGACACAGACTGTTTTTT
-,TRBJ1-2,-,TRBV28,CASSLFGGGGDGYTF,TGTGCCAGCAGTTTATTTGGTGGAGGGGGGGATGGCTACACCTTC
-,TRBJ1-1,-,TRBV6-4,CAGGVNTEAFF,TGTGCCGGGGGGGTGAACACTGAAGCTTTCTTT